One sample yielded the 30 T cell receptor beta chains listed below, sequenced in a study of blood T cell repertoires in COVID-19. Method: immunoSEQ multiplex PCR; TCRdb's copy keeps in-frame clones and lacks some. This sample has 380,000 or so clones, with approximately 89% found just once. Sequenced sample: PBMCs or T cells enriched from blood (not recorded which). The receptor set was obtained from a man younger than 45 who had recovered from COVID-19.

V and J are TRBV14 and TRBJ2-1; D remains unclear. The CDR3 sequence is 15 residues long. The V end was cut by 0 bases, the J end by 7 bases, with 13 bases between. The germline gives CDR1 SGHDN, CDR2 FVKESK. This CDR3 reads CASSQEGSFGNEQFF. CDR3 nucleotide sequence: TGTGCCAGCAGCCAAGAAGGTTCCTTCGGGAATGAGCAGTTCTTC.

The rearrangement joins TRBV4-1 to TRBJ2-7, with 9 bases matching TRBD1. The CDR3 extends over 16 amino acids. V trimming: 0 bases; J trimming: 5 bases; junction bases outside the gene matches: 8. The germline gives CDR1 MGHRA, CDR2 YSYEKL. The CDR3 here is CASSQDGTGGTNEQYF. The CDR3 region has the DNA TGCGCCAGCAGCCAAGATGGAACAGGGGGCACGAACGAGCAGTACTTC.

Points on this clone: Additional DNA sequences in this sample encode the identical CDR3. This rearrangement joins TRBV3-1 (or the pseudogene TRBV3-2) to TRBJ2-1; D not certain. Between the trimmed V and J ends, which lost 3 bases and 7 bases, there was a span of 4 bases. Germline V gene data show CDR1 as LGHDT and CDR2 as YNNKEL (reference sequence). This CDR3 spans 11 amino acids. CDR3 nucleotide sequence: TGTGCCAGCAGCCAGTTAAATGAGCAGTTCTTC. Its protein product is CASSQLNEQFF.

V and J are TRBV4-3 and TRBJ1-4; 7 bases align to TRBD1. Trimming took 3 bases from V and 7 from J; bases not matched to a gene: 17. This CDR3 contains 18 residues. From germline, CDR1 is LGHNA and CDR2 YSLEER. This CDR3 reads CASSHSYPLQGGFEKLFF. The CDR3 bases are TGCGCCAGCAGCCATTCCTACCCGCTGCAGGGGGGTTTTGAAAAACTGTTTTTT.

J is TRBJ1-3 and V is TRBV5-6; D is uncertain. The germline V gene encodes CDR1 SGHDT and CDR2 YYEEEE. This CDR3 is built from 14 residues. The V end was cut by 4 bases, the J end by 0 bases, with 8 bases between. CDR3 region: CASSLVPSGNTIYF. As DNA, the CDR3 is TGTGCCAGCAGCCTCGTCCCCTCTGGAAACACCATATATTTT. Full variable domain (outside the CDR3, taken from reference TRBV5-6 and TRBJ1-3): DAGVTQSPTHLIKTRGQQVTLRCSPKSGHDTVSWYQQALGQGPQFIFQYYEEEERQRGNFPDRFSGHQFPNYSSELNVNALLLGDSALYLCASSLVPSGNTIYFGEGSWLTVV.

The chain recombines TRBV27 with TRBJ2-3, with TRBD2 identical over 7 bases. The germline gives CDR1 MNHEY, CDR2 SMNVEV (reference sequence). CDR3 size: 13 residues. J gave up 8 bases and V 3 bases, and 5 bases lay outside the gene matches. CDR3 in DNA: TGTGCCAGCAGTTTCGGGGGGTACGGTACGCAGTATTTT. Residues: CASSFGGYGTQYF.

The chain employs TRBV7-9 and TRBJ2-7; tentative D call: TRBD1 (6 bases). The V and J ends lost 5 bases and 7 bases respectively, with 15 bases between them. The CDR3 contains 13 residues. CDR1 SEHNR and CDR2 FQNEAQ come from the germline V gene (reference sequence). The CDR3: CASSGARGSEQYF. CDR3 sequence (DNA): TGTGCCAGCAGCGGTGCCAGGGGAAGTGAGCAGTACTTC.

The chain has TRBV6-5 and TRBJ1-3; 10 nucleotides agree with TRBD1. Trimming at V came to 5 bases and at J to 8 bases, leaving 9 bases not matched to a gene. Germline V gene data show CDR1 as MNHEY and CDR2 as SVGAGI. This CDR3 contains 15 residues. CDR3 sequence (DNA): TGTGCCAGCAGTCCCGCCGCGGGACAGGGGTACACCATATATTTT. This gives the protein CASSPAAGQGYTIYF.

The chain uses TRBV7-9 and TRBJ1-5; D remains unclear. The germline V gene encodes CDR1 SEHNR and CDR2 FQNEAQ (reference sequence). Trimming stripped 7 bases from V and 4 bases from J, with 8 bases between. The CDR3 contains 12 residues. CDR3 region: CASNLLNQPQHF. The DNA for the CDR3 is TGTGCCAGCAACCTATTAAATCAGCCCCAGCATTTT.

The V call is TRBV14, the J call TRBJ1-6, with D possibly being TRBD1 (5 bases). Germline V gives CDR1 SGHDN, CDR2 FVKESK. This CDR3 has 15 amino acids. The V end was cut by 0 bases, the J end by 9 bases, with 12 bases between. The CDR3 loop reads CASSQDFPGSSPLHF. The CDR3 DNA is TGTGCCAGCAGCCAAGATTTTCCAGGGTCTTCACCCCTCCACTTT.

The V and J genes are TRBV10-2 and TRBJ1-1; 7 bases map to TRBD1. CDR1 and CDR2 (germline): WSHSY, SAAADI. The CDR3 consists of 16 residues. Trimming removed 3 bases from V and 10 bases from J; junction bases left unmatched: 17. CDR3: CASSDFAGTASPGAFF. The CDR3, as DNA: TGCGCCAGCAGTGATTTCGCCGGGACAGCTTCTCCTGGAGCTTTCTTT.

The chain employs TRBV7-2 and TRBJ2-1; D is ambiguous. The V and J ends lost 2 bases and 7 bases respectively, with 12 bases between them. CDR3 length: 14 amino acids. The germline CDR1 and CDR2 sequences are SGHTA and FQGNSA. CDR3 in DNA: TGTGCCAGCAGCTTATCTTCCGTAGATAATGAGCAGTTCTTC. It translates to CASSLSSVDNEQFF.

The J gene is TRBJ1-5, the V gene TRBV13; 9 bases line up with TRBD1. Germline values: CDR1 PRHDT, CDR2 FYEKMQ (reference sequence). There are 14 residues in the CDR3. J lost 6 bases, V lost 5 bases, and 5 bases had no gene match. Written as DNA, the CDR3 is TGTGCCAGCAGCCTGGGACAGGGCGGTCAGCCCCAGCATTTT. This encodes CASSLGQGGQPQHF.

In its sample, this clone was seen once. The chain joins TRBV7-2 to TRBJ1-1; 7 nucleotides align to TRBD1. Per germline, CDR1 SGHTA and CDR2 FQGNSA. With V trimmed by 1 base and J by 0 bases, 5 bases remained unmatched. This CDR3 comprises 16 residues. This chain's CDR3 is CASSLDGQVMNTEAFF. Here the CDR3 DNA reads TGTGCCAGCAGCTTAGACGGACAGGTCATGAACACTGAAGCTTTCTTT.

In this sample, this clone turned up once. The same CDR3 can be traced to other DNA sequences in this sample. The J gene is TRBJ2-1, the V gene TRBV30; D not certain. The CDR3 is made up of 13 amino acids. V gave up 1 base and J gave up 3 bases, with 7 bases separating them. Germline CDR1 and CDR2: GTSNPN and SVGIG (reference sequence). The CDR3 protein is CAWSGGSYNEQFF. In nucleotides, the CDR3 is TGTGCCTGGAGTGGAGGCAGCTACAATGAGCAGTTCTTC.

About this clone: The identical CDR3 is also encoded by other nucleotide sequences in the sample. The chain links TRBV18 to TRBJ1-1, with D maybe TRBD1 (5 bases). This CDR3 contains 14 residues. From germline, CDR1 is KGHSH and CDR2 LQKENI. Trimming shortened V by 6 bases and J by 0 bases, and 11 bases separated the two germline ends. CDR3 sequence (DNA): TGTGCCAGCTCTCGCGACAGTCTGAACACTGAAGCTTTCTTT. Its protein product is CASSRDSLNTEAFF.

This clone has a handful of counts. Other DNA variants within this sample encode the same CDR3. The CDR3 bases are TGTGCCAGCAGCAGAGGCGGGGGCTTAAACACTGAAGCTTTCTTT. Translating gives CASSRGGGLNTEAFF. The chain links TRBV3-1 (or the pseudogene TRBV3-2) to TRBJ1-1, with a possible D match to TRBD1 (6 bases). Trimming left V 5 bases short and J 2 bases short, with 15 bases between. The CDR3 extends over 15 amino acids. CDR1 LGHDT and CDR2 YNNKEL come from the germline V gene (reference sequence).

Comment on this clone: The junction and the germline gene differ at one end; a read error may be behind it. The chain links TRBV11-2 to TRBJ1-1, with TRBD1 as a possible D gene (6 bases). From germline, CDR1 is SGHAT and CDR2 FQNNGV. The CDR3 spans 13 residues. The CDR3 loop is CASSIDRQLEAFF. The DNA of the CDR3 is TGTGCCAGCAGCATAGACAGGCAACTTGAAGCTTTCTTT.

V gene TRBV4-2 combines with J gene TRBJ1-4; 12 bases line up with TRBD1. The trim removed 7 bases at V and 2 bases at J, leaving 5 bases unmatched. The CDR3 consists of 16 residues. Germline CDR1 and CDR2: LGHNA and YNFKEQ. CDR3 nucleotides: TGTGCCAGCATGGCGGGACAGGGGGCCACTAATGAAAAACTGTTTTTT. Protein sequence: CASMAGQGATNEKLFF.

The CDR3 here is CASIRVNTEAFF. Here the CDR3 DNA reads TGTGCCAGCATTAGAGTGAACACTGAAGCTTTCTTT. The gene calls are TRBV2 and TRBJ1-1; D remains unclear. The CDR3 consists of 12 residues. Germline CDR1 reads SNHLY; CDR2 reads FYNNEI. V lost 7 bases to trimming and J lost 0 bases, with 6 bases between them.

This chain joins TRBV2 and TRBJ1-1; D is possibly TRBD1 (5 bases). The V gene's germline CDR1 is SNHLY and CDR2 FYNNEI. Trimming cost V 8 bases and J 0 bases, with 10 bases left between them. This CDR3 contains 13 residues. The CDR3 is CASDGRVNTEAFF. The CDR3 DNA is TGTGCCAGCGACGGCAGGGTGAACACTGAAGCTTTCTTT.

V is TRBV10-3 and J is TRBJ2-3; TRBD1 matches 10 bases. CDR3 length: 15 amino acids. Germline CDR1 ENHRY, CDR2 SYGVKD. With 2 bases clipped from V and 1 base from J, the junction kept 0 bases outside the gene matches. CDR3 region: CAISEGTGGTDTQYF. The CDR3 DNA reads TGTGCCATCAGTGAGGGGACAGGGGGCACAGATACGCAGTATTTT.

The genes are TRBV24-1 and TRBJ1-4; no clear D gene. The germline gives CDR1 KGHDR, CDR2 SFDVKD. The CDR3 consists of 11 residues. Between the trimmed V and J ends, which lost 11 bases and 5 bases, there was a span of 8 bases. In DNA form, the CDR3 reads TGTGCCATGTGCGCGAATGAAAAACTGTTTTTT. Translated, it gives CAMCANEKLFF.

The CDR3 DNA follows: TGTGCCTGGGGTCGAGGGCCCCCCCTGGCAGATACGCAGTATTTT. It encodes CAWGRGPPLADTQYF. This chain uses TRBV30 with TRBJ2-3; the D gene is possibly TRBD2 (5 bases). The CDR3 is 15 residues long. Trimming cost V 5 bases and J 4 bases, with 19 bases left between them. Germline loops: CDR1 GTSNPN, CDR2 SVGIG (reference sequence).

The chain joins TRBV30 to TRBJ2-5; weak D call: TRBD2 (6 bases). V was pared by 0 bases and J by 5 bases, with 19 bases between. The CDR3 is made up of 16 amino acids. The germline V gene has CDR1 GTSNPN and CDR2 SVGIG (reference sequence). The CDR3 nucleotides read TGTGCCTGGAGTGTACTATCGTTGGGGAGGCGGGAGACCCAGTACTTC. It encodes CAWSVLSLGRRETQYF.

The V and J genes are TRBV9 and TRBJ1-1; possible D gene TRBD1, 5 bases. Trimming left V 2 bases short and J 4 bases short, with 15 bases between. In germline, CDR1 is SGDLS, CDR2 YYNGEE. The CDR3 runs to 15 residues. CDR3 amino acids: CASSVRPGQATEAFF. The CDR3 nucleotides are TGTGCCAGCAGCGTCCGACCCGGACAAGCCACTGAAGCTTTCTTT.

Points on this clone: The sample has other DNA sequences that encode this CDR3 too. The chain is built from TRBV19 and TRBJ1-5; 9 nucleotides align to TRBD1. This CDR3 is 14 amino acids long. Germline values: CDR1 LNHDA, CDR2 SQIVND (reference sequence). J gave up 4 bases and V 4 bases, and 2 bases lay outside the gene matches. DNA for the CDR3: TGTGCCAGTAGTACAGGGACAGGGAATCAGCCCCAGCATTTT. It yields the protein CASSTGTGNQPQHF.

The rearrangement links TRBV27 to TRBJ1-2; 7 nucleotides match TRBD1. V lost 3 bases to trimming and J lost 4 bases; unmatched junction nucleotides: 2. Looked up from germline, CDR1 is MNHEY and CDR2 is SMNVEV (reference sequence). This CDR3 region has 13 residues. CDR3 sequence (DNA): TGTGCCAGCAGTTTGGCAGGGGGCTATGGCTACACCTTC. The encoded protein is CASSLAGGYGYTF.

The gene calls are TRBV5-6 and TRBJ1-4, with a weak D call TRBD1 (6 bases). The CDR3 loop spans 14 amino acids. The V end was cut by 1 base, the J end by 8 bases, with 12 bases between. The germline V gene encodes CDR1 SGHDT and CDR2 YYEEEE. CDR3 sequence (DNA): TGTGCCAGCAGCTTGAACAGGGATGAAGAAAAACTGTTTTTT. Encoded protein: CASSLNRDEEKLFF.

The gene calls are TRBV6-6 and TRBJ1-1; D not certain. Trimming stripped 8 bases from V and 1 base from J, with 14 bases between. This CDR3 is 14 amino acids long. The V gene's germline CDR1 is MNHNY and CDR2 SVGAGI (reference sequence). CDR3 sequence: CASLSWEGNTEAFF. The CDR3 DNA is TGTGCCAGCCTTTCCTGGGAGGGGAACACTGAAGCTTTCTTT.